This T cell receptor beta chain was obtained from a study of blood T cell repertoires in COVID-19. Study at large: Donors of Cohort 3 who recovered were those that had two negative PCRs, clearance, or symptom resolution. Samples of COVID-19 (acute and convalescent) were obtained from the United States, Italy and Spain.

Cohort assignment relied on participant-reported clinical history. Trimming removed 2 bases from V and 7 bases from J; junction bases left unmatched: 7. CDR1 and CDR2 (germline): MNHEY, SMNVEV (reference sequence). This CDR3 contains 15 residues. Sequenced by immunoSEQ multiplex PCR; TCRdb stores in-frame clones only, minus some. The table includes a few hundred thousand clones, more than 75% detected once. The specimen was PBMCs or T cells enriched from blood (not recorded which). This chain links TRBV27 with TRBJ2-1; 8 bases map to TRBD2. The clonotype originates from a young man in a cohort exposed to, infected with or recovered from COVID-19 (not recorded which). This chain's CDR3 is CASSLLTSAINEQFF. DNA for the CDR3: TGTGCCAGCAGTTTACTGACTAGCGCGATAAATGAGCAGTTCTTC.